This T cell receptor (beta chain) is drawn from a study of cytomegalovirus exposure and HLA in healthy donors. 60 Vbeta and 13 Jbeta primers were used in PCR. TCRdb's copy holds only in-frame clones and misses some; the assay was immunoSEQ multiplex PCR. The top ten clones hold 1% to 1.5% of a sample with 150,000 to 200,000 clones, around four fifths of them seen once. Trimming cost V 10 bases and J 8 bases, with 14 bases left between them. This CDR3 region has 11 residues. CDR1 is MNHEY, CDR2 SVGAGI, per germline. The sequencing sample was made of PBMCs. This TCR was sampled from a boy aged 2 to 10 in good health and CMV-seronegative. The rearrangement joins TRBV6-5 to TRBJ1-1; D is ambiguous. This CDR3 is CATWREPEAFF. The DNA of the CDR3 is TGTGCCACATGGAGGGAGCCGGAAGCTTTCTTT.